The 2 T cell receptor beta chains below come from one sample, sequenced in a study of T-cell reconstitution after alpha-beta-depleted transplantation in children. Unique molecular identifiers were incorporated during preparation of the TCRbeta library. TCRdb re-called the PCR reads with MiXCR, one entry per CDR3 protein. The data hold some 840,000 distinct CDR3 sequences, with around 17% observed a single time. Sequencing used PBMCs, mostly from graft donor cells, obtained 360 days after TCRalphabeta/CD19-depleted stem cell transplant. These receptors all come from a male patient between 10 and 17 years old who had a stem cell transplant for acute lymphoblastic leukemia, so the T cells may come from the graft donor.

This chain connects TRBV25-1 to TRBJ2-1, with D uncertain. CDR1 is MGHDK, CDR2 SYGVNS, per germline. The CDR3 sequence is 13 residues long. Trimming removed 3 bases from V and 4 bases from J, with 7 bases in between. The CDR3 is CASSDDWYNEQFF. The CDR3, as DNA: TGTGCCAGCAGTGATGACTGGTACAATGAGCAGTTCTTC.

This clonotype was seen a handful of times. The chain carries TRBV24-1 and TRBJ2-6; D is ambiguous. The germline V gene encodes CDR1 KGHDR and CDR2 SFDVKD. This CDR3 has 16 residues. Trimming left V 4 bases short and J 2 bases short, with 11 bases between. For the CDR3, the DNA is TGTGCCACCAGTGAGCCCGACTTAACTGGGGCCAACGTCCTGACTTTC. This translates into CATSEPDLTGANVLTF.